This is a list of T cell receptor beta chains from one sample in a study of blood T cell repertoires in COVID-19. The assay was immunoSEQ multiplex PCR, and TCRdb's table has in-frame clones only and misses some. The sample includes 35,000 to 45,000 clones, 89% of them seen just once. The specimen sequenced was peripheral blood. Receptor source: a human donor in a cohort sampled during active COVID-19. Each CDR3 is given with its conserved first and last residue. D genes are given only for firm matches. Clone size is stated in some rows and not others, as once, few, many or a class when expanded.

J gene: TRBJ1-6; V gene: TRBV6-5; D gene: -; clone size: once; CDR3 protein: CASRATGFLSSPLHF; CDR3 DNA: TGTGCCAGCAGAGCGACCGGTTTCCTTAGTTCACCCCTCCACTTT
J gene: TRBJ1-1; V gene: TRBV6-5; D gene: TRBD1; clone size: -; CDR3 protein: CASSSGTGGTEAFF; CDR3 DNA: TGTGCCAGCAGTTCCGGGACAGGGGGCACTGAAGCTTTCTTT
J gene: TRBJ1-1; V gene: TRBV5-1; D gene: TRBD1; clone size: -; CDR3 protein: CASSLLPGGASTNTEAFF; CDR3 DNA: TGCGCCAGCAGCTTGTTACCAGGGGGCGCCTCTACGAACACTGAAGCTTTCTTT
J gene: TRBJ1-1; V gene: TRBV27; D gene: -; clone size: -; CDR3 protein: CASSLSFTNTEAFF; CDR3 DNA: TGTGCCAGCAGTTTAAGTTTCACTAACACTGAAGCTTTCTTT
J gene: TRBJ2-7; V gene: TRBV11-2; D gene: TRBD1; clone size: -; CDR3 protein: CASSLWRIGQGHLSYEQYF; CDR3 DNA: TGTGCCAGCAGCTTATGGAGAATCGGACAGGGCCACTTATCCTACGAGCAGTACTTC
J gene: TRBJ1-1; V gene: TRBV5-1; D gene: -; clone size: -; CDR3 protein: CATSRGVQNNRAFF; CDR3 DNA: TGCGCCACCTCCAGGGGAGTTCAGAATAACCGAGCTTTCTTT
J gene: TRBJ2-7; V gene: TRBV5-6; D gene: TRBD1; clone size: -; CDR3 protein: CASSPGTGVSYEQYF; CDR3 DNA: TGTGCCAGCAGCCCCGGGACAGGGGTCTCCTACGAGCAGTACTTC
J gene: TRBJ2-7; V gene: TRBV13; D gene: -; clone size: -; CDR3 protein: CASSLIGAEQYF; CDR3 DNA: TGTGCCAGCAGCTTAATAGGGGCCGAGCAGTACTTC
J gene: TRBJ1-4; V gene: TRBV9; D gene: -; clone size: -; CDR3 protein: CASSVEGNNEKLFF; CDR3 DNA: TGTGCCAGCAGCGTAGAGGGGAATAATGAAAAACTGTTTTTT
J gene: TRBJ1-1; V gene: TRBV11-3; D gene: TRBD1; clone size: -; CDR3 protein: CASSLGPGQGVNTEAFF; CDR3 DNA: TGTGCCAGCAGCTTGGGGCCGGGACAGGGGGTGAACACTGAAGCTTTCTTT
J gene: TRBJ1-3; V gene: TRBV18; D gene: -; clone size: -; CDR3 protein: CASSPMAESSGNTIYF; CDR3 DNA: TGTGCCAGCTCACCAATGGCGGAGAGCTCTGGAAACACCATATATTTT
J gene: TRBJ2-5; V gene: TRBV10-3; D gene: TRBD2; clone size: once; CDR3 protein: CARETSGGAGETQYF; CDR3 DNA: TGTGCCAGGGAGACTAGCGGGGGGGCCGGGGAGACCCAGTACTTC
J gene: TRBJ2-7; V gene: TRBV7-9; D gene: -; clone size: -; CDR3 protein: CASSSWRGVYEQYF; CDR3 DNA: TGTGCCAGCAGCTCATGGAGGGGAGTTTACGAGCAGTACTTC
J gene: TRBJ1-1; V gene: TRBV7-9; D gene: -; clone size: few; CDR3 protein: CASSLVAGPNTEAFF; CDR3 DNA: TGTGCCAGCAGCTTAGTCGCAGGCCCGAACACTGAAGCTTTCTTT
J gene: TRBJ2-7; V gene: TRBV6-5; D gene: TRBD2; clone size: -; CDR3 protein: CASGTGGDHYEQYF; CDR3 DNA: TGTGCCAGCGGAACGGGGGGGGACCACTACGAGCAGTACTTC
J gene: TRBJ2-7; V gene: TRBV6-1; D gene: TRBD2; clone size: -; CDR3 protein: CASSEERGIYEQYF; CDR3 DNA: TGTGCCAGCAGTGAGGAGCGGGGGATATACGAGCAGTACTTC
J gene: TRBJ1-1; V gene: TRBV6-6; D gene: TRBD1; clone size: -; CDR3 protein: CASSRDRGPGGNTEAFF; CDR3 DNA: TGTGCCAGCAGTCGAGACAGGGGGCCCGGGGGGAACACTGAAGCTTTCTTT
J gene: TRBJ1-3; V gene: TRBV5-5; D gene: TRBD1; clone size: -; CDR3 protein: CASSAQGNTIYF; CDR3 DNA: TGTGCCAGCAGCGCACAGGGGAACACCATATATTTT
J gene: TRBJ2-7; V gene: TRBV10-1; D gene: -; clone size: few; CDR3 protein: CASSERGEVIHEQYF; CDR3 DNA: TGCGCCAGCAGTGAGCGTGGGGAGGTGATCCACGAGCAGTACTTC
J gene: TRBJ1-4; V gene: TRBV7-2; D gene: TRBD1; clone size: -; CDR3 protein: CASSLSGQLNEKLFF; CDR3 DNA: TGTGCCAGCAGCCTTTCGGGACAGCTTAATGAAAAACTGTTTTTT
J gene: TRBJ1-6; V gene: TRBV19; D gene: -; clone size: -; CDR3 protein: CASSQVGQGWNSPLHF; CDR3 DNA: TGTGCCAGTAGCCAGGTAGGCCAGGGATGGAATTCACCCCTCCACTTT
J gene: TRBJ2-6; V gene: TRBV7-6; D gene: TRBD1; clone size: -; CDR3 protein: CASSERTGDGANVLTF; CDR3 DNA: TGTGCCAGCAGCGAGCGGACAGGGGACGGGGCCAACGTCCTGACTTTC
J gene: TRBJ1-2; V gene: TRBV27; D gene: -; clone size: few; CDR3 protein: CASSGRDYGYTF; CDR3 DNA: TGTGCCAGCAGTGGGAGAGACTATGGCTACACCTTC
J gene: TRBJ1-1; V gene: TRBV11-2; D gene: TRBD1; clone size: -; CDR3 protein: CASSSLPKTQGMYTEAFF; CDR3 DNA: TGTGCCAGCAGCTCCTTGCCTAAAACACAGGGGATGTACACTGAAGCTTTCTTT
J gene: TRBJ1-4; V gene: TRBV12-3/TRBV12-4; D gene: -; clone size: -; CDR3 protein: CASSPTGYEKLFF; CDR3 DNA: TGTGCCAGCAGCCCCACAGGATACGAAAAACTGTTTTTT
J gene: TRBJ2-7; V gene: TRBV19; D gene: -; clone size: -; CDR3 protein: CASSTRTDTSYEQYF; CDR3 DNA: TGTGCCAGTAGTACACGGACAGATACCTCCTACGAGCAGTACTTC
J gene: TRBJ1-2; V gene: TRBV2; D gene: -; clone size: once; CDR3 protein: CASSQDSYGYTF; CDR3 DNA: TGTGCCAGCAGTCAAGACAGCTATGGCTACACCTTC
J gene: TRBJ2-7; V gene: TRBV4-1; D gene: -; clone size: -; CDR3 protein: CASSQEPGMLHEQYF; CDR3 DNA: TGCGCCAGCAGCCAAGAGCCGGGGATGCTGCACGAGCAGTACTTC
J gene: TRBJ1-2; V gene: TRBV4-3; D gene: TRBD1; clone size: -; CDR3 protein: CASSQASGGADGYTF; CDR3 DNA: TGCGCCAGCAGCCAAGCTTCAGGGGGTGCGGATGGCTACACCTTC
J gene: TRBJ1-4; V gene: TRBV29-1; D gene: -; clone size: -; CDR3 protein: CSAALGAGNEKLFF; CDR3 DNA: TGCAGCGCTGCTCTGGGGGCTGGTAATGAAAAACTGTTTTTT
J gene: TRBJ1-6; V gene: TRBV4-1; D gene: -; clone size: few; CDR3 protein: CASSQLDMISYNSPLHF; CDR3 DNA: TGCGCCAGCAGCCAATTGGACATGATTTCCTATAATTCACCCCTCCACTTT
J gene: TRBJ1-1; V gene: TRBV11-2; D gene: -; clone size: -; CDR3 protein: CASSPRSGAPMNTEAFF; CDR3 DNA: TGTGCCAGCAGCCCACGTTCAGGTGCCCCCATGAACACTGAAGCTTTCTTT
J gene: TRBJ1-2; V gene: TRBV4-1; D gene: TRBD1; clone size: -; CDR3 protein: CASSQPQGSNYGYTF; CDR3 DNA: TGCGCCAGCAGCCAACCACAGGGGTCCAACTATGGCTACACCTTC
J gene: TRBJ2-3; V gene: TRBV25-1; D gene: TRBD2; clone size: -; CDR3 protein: CASSRLAGTTDTQYF; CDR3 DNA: TGTGCCAGCAGTCGACTAGCGGGGACCACAGATACGCAGTATTTT
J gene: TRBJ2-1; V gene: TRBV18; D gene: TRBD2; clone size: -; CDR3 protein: CASSPVRGAGDEQFF; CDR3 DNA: TGTGCCAGCTCACCGGTGCGGGGGGCGGGTGATGAGCAGTTCTTC
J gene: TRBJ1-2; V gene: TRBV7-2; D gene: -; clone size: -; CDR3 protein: CASSELGLRYTF; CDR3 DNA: TGTGCCAGCAGCGAGCTCGGTTTGCGCTACACCTTC
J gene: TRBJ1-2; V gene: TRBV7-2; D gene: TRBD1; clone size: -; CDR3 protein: CASSPTGGIANYGYTF; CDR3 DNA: TGTGCCAGCAGCCCCACAGGGGGCATAGCTAACTATGGCTACACCTTC
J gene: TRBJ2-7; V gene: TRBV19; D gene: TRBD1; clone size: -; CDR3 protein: CASTTTGSSYEQYF; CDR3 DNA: TGTGCCAGTACCACGACAGGGAGCTCCTACGAGCAGTACTTC
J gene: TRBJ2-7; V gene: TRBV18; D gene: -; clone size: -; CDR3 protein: CASSPLGTRSSYEQYF; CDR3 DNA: TGTGCCAGCTCACCACTGGGGACTCGGAGCTCCTACGAGCAGTACTTC
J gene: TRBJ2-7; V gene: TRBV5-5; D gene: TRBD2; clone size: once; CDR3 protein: CASSPAGGLDYEQYF; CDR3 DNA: TGTGCCAGCAGCCCCGCGGGGGGATTAGACTACGAGCAGTACTTC
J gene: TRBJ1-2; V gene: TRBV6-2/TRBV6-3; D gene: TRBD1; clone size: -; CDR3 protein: CASSWGQNYGYTF; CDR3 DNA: TGTGCCAGCAGCTGGGGACAGAACTATGGCTACACCTTC
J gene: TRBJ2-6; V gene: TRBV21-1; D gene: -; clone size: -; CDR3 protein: CASSEDRAGANVLTF; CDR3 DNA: TGTGCCAGCAGCGAAGACAGGGCTGGGGCCAACGTCCTGACTTTC